This passage covers 25 T cell receptor beta chains from one sample sequenced in a study of cytomegalovirus exposure and HLA in healthy donors. Primers: 60 Vbeta forward and 13 Jbeta reverse. Sequenced by immunoSEQ multiplex PCR; TCRdb stores in-frame clones only, minus some. Of approximately 170,000 clones in the sample, over 70% were seen once. The sample consisted of PBMCs. These receptors were collected from a man aged 50 or older in good health and CMV-seropositive.

The chain joins TRBV19 to TRBJ1-1; 8 bases map to TRBD1. The germline V gene has CDR1 LNHDA and CDR2 SQIVND (reference sequence). The CDR3 spans 14 residues. V gave up 4 bases and J gave up 5 bases; unmatched junction bases: 6. This CDR3 is CASSNRDRKTEAFF. The CDR3 nucleotides read TGTGCCAGTAGTAACCGGGACAGGAAAACTGAAGCTTTCTTT.

This clone was counted only a few times. The rearrangement uses TRBV28 and TRBJ1-6, with D possibly TRBD1 on 6 matching bases. CDR1 is MDHEN, CDR2 SYDVKM, per germline. The V end was cut by 6 bases, the J end by 9 bases, with 18 bases between. The CDR3 runs to 15 residues. CDR3 coding DNA: TGTGCCAGCAGCCCTCGTTGGGGACAAAGTTCACCCCTCCACTTT. Translated: CASSPRWGQSSPLHF.

The chain employs TRBV14 and TRBJ2-1; a weak D match, TRBD2 (5 bases). CDR3 size: 12 residues. The ends were cut back, 4 bases at V and 10 bases at J, with 11 bases in the middle. Per the germline V gene, CDR1 is SGHDN and CDR2 is FVKESK. CDR3 nucleotide sequence: TGTGCCAGCAGCCTCATGGGCGGGGAGCAGTTCTTC. Encoded protein: CASSLMGGEQFF.

This clone came up a few times. The J gene is TRBJ2-7, the V gene TRBV28; the D is unclear. V was trimmed by 5 bases and J by 3 bases, leaving 8 bases between them. The CDR3 is 12 amino acids. Looked up from germline, CDR1 is MDHEN and CDR2 is SYDVKM. The CDR3 DNA sequence: TGTGCCAGCAGTCCCCCGGGCTACGAGCAGTACTTC. It encodes CASSPPGYEQYF.

The chain employs TRBV7-2 and TRBJ1-4; D is perhaps TRBD1 (6 bases). This CDR3 contains 15 residues. CDR1 SGHTA and CDR2 FQGNSA come from the germline V gene. Trimming pared 1 base from V and 10 bases from J, leaving 16 bases between. CDR3 in DNA: TGTGCCAGCAGCTTAGAGGTCGGGGAGGGGGGAAAACTGTTTTTT. Encoded protein: CASSLEVGEGGKLFF.

The chain employs TRBV5-1 and TRBJ1-1, with TRBD1 identical over 9 bases. CDR3 length: 15 amino acids. With 4 bases clipped from V and 4 bases from J, the junction kept 8 bases outside the gene matches. Germline loops: CDR1 SGHRS, CDR2 YFSETQ. CDR3 in DNA: TGCGCCAGCAGCGTACAGGGGGCGTCGGTCACTGAAGCTTTCTTT. Amino acid sequence: CASSVQGASVTEAFF.

The chain uses TRBV6-1 and TRBJ2-7; possible D gene TRBD2, 5 bases. The CDR3 is made up of 16 amino acids. V was shortened by 4 bases and J by 6 bases, with 22 bases between the two germline ends. Looked up from germline, CDR1 is MNHNS and CDR2 is SASEGT. CDR3 sequence reads: CASSVGDPGTLGEQYF. CDR3 sequence (DNA): TGTGCCAGCAGTGTAGGAGATCCGGGAACCCTGGGCGAGCAGTACTTC.

The chain links TRBV9 to TRBJ1-3, with D possibly being TRBD1 (6 bases). CDR1 is SGDLS and CDR2 is YYNGEE in the germline V gene. The CDR3 consists of 15 residues. The germline V and J ends were trimmed by 1 base and 8 bases, with 16 bases remaining between them. CDR3 sequence (DNA): TGTGCCAGCAGCGTAAGCTCGGCCTCAGGGGACACCATATATTTT. Its protein is CASSVSSASGDTIYF.

The V and J genes are TRBV28 and TRBJ2-2; TRBD2 agrees at 7 bases. The J segment lost 5 bases and the V segment lost 4 bases, leaving 7 bases of the junction unmatched. Germline V CDR1 and CDR2: MDHEN, SYDVKM. This CDR3 spans 15 amino acids. The CDR3 nucleotides read TGTGCCAGCAGTTCAATGACTAGCCGGACCGGGGAGCTGTTTTTT. This encodes CASSSMTSRTGELFF.

About this clone itself: An end of the junction does not agree with germline; a read error may underlie this. The CDR3 sequence is CASGLETSGVFYEQYF. The CDR3 bases are TGTGCCAGCGGTTTGGAGACTAGCGGGGTTTTTTACGAGCAGTACTTC. The rearrangement links TRBV28 to TRBJ2-7, with 11 bases that match TRBD2. Per the germline V gene, CDR1 is MDHEN and CDR2 is SYDVKM. CDR3 length: 16 amino acids.

This rearrangement joins TRBV27 to TRBJ2-3; 11 bases map to TRBD2. Per germline, CDR1 MNHEY and CDR2 SMNVEV (reference sequence). The V gene end was trimmed by 9 bases and the J gene end by 4 bases; junction bases not matched to a gene: 6. There are 14 residues in the CDR3. The CDR3, as DNA: TGTGCCAGTACTAGCGGGAGCTCATCAGATACGCAGTATTTT. This encodes CASTSGSSSDTQYF.

The J gene is TRBJ1-1, the V gene TRBV11-2; TRBD1 matches 12 bases. The J segment lost 2 bases and the V segment lost 5 bases, leaving 9 bases of the junction unmatched. This CDR3 has 17 amino acids. CDR1 and CDR2 (germline): SGHAT, FQNNGV. CDR3 bases: TGTGCCAGCAGCCTGGGGACAGGGGGCTGGTTAAACACTGAAGCTTTCTTT. Its protein is CASSLGTGGWLNTEAFF.

This clone was found a few times. The V gene is TRBV4-1, the J gene TRBJ2-1; 9 bases line up with TRBD2. The CDR3 runs 18 residues. Germline V gives CDR1 MGHRA, CDR2 YSYEKL. V dropped 1 base and J dropped 2; count of bases not matched to a gene: 9. CDR3 residues: CASSQGAHSGGTYNEQFF. Here the CDR3 DNA reads TGCGCCAGCAGCCAAGGGGCCCATAGCGGGGGTACCTACAATGAGCAGTTCTTC.

This chain uses TRBV9 with TRBJ1-6; no reliable D call. Germline CDR1 SGDLS, CDR2 YYNGEE. CDR3 size: 12 residues. The ends were cut back, 3 bases at V and 7 bases at J, with 5 bases in the middle. CDR3 in amino acids: CASSAQNSPLHF. In nucleotides, the CDR3 is TGTGCCAGCAGCGCCCAAAATTCACCCCTCCACTTT.

The chain's CDR3 is CASSQDSLVSAGELFF. The CDR3 nucleotides read TGCGCCAGCAGCCAAGATAGCCTAGTATCGGCCGGGGAGCTGTTTTTT. The rearrangement links TRBV4-1 to TRBJ2-2; D unresolved. Trimming cost V 0 bases and J 6 bases, with 14 bases left between them. The germline V gene has CDR1 MGHRA and CDR2 YSYEKL. This CDR3 is 16 amino acids long.

The table lists this clone with a count of one. V is TRBV4-3 and J is TRBJ2-1, with unresolved D. V was pared by 0 bases and J by 4 bases, with 10 bases between. Germline-derived CDR1 and CDR2 are LGHNA and YSLEER. The CDR3 consists of 15 residues. CDR3 protein: CASSQEYKLYNEQFF. CDR3 coding DNA: TGCGCCAGCAGCCAAGAATATAAGCTGTACAATGAGCAGTTCTTC.

This clone is a singleton in its sample. V usage is TRBV28 and J usage is TRBJ1-4; the match to TRBD1 covers 8 bases. J was trimmed by 7 bases and V by 2 bases; bases with no gene match: 3. The CDR3 is 14 residues long. Germline CDR1 is MDHEN and CDR2 is SYDVKM. The CDR3 sequence: CASSLQGALEKLFF. The CDR3 DNA is TGTGCCAGCAGTTTACAGGGGGCGCTTGAAAAACTGTTTTTT.

The chain combines TRBV7-9 with TRBJ1-1, with D unresolved. There are 14 residues in the CDR3. The ends were cut back, 5 bases at V and 5 bases at J, with 15 bases in the middle. The germline CDR1 and CDR2 sequences are SEHNR and FQNEAQ (reference sequence). The CDR3 DNA follows: TGTGCCAGCAGCCTAAGAGCCACGGGGACTGAAGCTTTCTTT. Translation gives CASSLRATGTEAFF.

This chain uses TRBV4-2 with TRBJ2-7; 12 positions agree with TRBD2. This CDR3 spans 16 amino acids. V dropped 1 base and J dropped 11; count of bases not matched to a gene: 12. Germline V CDR1 and CDR2: LGHNA, YNFKEQ. The CDR3 nucleotides read TGTGCCAGCAGCCAAGTCAGTAGGACTAGCGGGGCTAGAGAGTACTTC. Translated: CASSQVSRTSGAREYF.

V gene TRBV27 combines with J gene TRBJ2-6; 8 bases line up with TRBD1. Germline CDR1 and CDR2: MNHEY and SMNVEV (reference sequence). The length of the CDR3 is 17 residues. J was trimmed by 2 bases and V by 3 bases; bases with no gene match: 6. The CDR3 sequence: CASSFRTGWTGANVLTF. CDR3 DNA: TGTGCCAGCAGTTTCAGGACAGGGTGGACTGGGGCCAACGTCCTGACTTTC.

The chain joins TRBV2 to TRBJ1-5; 7 bases line up with TRBD1. The V segment lost 4 bases and the J segment 3 bases; nucleotides outside the gene matches: 6. The germline CDR1 and CDR2 sequences are SNHLY and FYNNEI. CDR3 length equals 15 residues. CDR3 sequence: CASSGRQGYNQPQHF. The CDR3 DNA is TGTGCCAGCAGTGGTCGACAGGGCTACAATCAGCCCCAGCATTTT. Looking up the rest from reference TRBV2 and TRBJ1-5 gives the full variable domain: EPEVTQTPSHQVTQMGQEVILRCVPISNHLYFYWYRQILGQKVEFLVSFYNNEISEKSEIFDDQFSVERPDGSNFTLKIRSTKLEDSAMYFCASSGRQGYNQPQHFGDGTRLSIL.

V gene TRBV28 combines with J gene TRBJ1-1, with D possibly being TRBD1 (5 bases). Trimming removed 6 bases at V and 1 base at J, with 15 bases between. The CDR3 extends over 15 amino acids. Germline V gives CDR1 MDHEN, CDR2 SYDVKM. CDR3 in amino acids: CASRAGGTPNTEAFF. DNA of the CDR3: TGTGCCAGCAGAGCTGGGGGGACTCCGAACACTGAAGCTTTCTTT. Drawing the rest from reference TRBV28 and TRBJ1-1, the complete variable domain is DVKVTQSSRYLVKRTGEKVFLECVQDMDHENMFWYRQDPGLGLRLIYFSYDVKMKEKGDIPEGYSVSREKKERFSLILESASTNQTSMYLCASRAGGTPNTEAFFGQGTRLTVV.

The chain combines TRBV28 with TRBJ1-2, with 7 bases that match TRBD1. J lost 4 bases, V lost 5 bases, and 10 bases had no gene match. From germline, CDR1 is MDHEN and CDR2 SYDVKM. The CDR3 length is 15 residues. The CDR3: CASSPRDRALYGYTF. In DNA, the CDR3 is TGTGCCAGCAGTCCCCGAGACAGGGCCCTCTATGGCTACACCTTC.

The chain uses TRBV5-1 and TRBJ1-1; D not certain. The CDR3 is 13 residues long. V was trimmed by 1 base and J by 3 bases, leaving 7 bases between them. In germline, CDR1 is SGHRS, CDR2 YFSETQ. The CDR3 DNA reads as TGCGCCAGCAGCTTGATGGGAGACACTGAAGCTTTCTTT. Protein sequence: CASSLMGDTEAFF.

The V gene is TRBV21-1, the J gene TRBJ2-1; TRBD2, the table's D call, was not compared with the DNA. TRBV21-1 is a listed pseudogene. CDR3 length equals 16 residues. CDR3 nucleotide sequence: TGTGCCAGCAGCAAAGCGCTTGGACTAGCGGGGGGGGAGCAGTTCTTC. It specifies CASSKALGLAGGEQFF.